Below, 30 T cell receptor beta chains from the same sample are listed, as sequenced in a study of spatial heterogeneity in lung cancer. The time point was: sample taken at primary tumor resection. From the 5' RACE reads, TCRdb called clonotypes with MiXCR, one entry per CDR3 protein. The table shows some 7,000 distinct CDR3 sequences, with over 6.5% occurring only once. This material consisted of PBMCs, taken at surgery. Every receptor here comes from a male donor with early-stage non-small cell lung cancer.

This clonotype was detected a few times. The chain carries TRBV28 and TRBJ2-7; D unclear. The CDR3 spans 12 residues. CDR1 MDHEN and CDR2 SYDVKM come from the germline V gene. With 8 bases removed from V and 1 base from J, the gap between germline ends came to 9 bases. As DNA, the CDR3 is TGTGCCAGCTACGCCGGTTCCTACGAGCAGTACTTC. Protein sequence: CASYAGSYEQYF.

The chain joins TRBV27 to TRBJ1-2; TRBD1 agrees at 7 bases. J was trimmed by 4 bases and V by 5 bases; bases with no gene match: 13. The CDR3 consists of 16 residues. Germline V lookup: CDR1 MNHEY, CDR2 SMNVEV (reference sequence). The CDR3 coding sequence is TGTGCCAGCAGTCGGGACCAGGGGGTCGTATTCTATGGCTACACCTTC. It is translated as CASSRDQGVVFYGYTF.

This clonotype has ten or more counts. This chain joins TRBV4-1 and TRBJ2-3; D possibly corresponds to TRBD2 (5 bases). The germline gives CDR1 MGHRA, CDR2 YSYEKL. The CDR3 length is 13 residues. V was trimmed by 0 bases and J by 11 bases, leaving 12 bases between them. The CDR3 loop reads CASSQDPGYGQYF. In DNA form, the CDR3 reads TGCGCCAGCAGCCAAGATCCGGGGTATGGGCAGTATTTT.

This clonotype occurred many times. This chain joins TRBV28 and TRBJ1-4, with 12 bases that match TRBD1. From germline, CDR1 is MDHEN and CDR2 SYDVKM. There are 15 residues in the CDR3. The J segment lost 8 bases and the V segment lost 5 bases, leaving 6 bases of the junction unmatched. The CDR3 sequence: CASSLPGTGGEKLFF. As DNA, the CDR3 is TGTGCCAGCAGTCTACCCGGGACAGGGGGCGAAAAACTGTTTTTT.

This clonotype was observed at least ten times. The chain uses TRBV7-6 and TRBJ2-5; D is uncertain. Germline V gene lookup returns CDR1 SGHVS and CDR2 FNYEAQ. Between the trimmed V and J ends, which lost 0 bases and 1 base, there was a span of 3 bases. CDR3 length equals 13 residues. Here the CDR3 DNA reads TGTGCCAGCAGCTTAGCGCTCCAAGAGACCCAGTACTTC. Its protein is CASSLALQETQYF.

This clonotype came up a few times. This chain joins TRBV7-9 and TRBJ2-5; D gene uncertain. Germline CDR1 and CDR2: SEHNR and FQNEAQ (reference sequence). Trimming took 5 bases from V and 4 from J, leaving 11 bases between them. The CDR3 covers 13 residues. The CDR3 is CASSPRLRETQYF. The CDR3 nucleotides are TGTGCCAGCAGCCCGAGGTTGAGAGAGACCCAGTACTTC.

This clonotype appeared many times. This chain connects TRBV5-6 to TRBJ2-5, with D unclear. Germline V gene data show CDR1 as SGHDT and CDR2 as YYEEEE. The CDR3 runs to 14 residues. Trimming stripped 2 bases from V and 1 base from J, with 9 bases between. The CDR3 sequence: CASSFLVGQETQYF. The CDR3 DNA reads TGTGCCAGCAGCTTCTTAGTGGGCCAAGAGACCCAGTACTTC.

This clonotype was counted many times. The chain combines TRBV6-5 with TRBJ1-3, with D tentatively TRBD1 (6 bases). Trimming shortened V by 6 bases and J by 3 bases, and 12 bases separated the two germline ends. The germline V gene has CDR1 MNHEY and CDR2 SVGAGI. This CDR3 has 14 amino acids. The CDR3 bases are TGTGCCAGCAGAAACAGGGACCTTGGAAACACCATATATTTT. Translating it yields CASRNRDLGNTIYF.

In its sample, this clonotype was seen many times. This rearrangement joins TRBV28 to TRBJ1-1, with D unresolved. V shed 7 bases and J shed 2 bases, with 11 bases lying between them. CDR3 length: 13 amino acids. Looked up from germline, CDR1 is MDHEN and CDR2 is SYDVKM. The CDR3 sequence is CASIGPYNTEAFF. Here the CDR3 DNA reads TGTGCCAGCATTGGGCCCTACAACACTGAAGCTTTCTTT.

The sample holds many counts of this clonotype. In nucleotides, the CDR3 is TGTGCCAGCAGCCCAGGACTAGGGAACACCGGGGAGCTGTTTTTT. Amino acids: CASSPGLGNTGELFF. This chain connects TRBV11-2 to TRBJ2-2, with TRBD2 identical over 7 bases. CDR1 is SGHAT, CDR2 FQNNGV, per germline. This CDR3 comprises 15 residues. With V trimmed by 5 bases and J by 1 base, 4 bases remained unmatched.

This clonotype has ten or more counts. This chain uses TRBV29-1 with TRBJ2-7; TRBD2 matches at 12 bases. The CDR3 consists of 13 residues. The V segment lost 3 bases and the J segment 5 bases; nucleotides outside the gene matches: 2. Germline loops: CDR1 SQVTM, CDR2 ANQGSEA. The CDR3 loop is CSVETSGRHEQYF. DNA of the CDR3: TGCAGCGTTGAGACTAGCGGGAGACACGAGCAGTACTTC.

This CDR3 is CASATYGDTGELFF. In nucleotides, the CDR3 is TGCGCCAGCGCCACCTATGGGGACACCGGGGAGCTGTTTTTT. This chain joins TRBV5-1 and TRBJ2-2; D gene uncertain. There are 14 residues in the CDR3. V was trimmed by 7 bases and J by 3 bases, leaving 13 bases between them. Germline CDR1 SGHRS, CDR2 YFSETQ.

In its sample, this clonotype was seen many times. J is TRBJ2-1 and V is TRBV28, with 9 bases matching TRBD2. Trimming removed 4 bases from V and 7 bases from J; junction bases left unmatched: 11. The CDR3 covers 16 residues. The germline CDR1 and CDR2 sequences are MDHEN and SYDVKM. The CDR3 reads CASSSVASGTGNEQFF. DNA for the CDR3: TGTGCCAGCAGTTCCGTAGCTAGCGGGACTGGAAATGAGCAGTTCTTC. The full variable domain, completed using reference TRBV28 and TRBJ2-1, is DVKVTQSSRYLVKRTGEKVFLECVQDMDHENMFWYRQDPGLGLRLIYFSYDVKMKEKGDIPEGYSVSREKKERFSLILESASTNQTSMYLCASSSVASGTGNEQFFGPGTRLTVL.

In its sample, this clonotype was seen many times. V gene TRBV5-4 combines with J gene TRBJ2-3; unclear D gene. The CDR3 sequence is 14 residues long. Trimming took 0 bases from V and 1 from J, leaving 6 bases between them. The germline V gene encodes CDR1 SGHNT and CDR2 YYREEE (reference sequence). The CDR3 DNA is TGTGCCAGCAGCTTGGTCGTGGGCACAGATACGCAGTATTTT. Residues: CASSLVVGTDTQYF.

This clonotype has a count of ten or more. Here the CDR3 reads CSATDRGRLGVTEAFF. Written as DNA, the CDR3 is TGCAGTGCAACGGACAGGGGCCGTTTGGGGGTCACTGAAGCTTTCTTT. The rearrangement uses TRBV20-1 and TRBJ1-1, with 9 bases matching TRBD1. Germline V lookup: CDR1 DFQATT, CDR2 SNEGSKA (reference sequence). CDR3 length: 16 residues. The J segment lost 4 bases and the V segment lost 6 bases, leaving 15 bases of the junction unmatched.

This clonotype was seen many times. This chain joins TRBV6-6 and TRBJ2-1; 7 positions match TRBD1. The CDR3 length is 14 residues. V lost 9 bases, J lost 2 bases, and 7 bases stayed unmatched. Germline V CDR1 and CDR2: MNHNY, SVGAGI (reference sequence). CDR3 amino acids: CASTDRATYNEQFF. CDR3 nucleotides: TGTGCCAGTACAGACAGGGCCACCTACAATGAGCAGTTCTTC.

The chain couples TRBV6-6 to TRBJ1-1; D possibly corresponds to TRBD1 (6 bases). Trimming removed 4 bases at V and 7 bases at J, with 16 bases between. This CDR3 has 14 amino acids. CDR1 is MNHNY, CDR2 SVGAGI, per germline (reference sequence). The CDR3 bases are TGTGCCAGCAGTTCCCACCTTCAGACAGGTGAAGCTTTCTTT. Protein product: CASSSHLQTGEAFF.

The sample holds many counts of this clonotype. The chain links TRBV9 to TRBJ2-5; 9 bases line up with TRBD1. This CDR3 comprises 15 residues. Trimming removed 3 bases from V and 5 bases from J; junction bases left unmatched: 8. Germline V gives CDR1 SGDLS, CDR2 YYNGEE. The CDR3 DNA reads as TGTGCCAGCAGCGAAACCGGGACAGGGAGCGAGACCCAGTACTTC. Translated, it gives CASSETGTGSETQYF.

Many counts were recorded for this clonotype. CDR3 sequence: CASSQSGQGRREQYF. The CDR3 coding sequence is TGTGCCAGCAGCCAATCTGGACAGGGCCGGAGGGAGCAGTACTTC. The chain has TRBV3-1 and TRBJ2-7, with 8 bases aligning to TRBD1. The germline CDR1 and CDR2 sequences are LGHDT and YNNKEL (reference sequence). The junction had 10 bases not matched to a gene; V was cut back by 2 bases and J by 7 bases. CDR3 length: 15 residues.

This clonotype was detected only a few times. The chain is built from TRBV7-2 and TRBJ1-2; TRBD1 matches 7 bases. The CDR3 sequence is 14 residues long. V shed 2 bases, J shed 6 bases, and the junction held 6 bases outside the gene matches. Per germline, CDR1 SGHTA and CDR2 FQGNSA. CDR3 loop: CASSLQGGDHGYTF. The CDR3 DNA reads TGTGCCAGCAGCTTACAGGGGGGAGATCATGGCTACACCTTC. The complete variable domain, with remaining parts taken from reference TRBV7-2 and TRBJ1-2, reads GAGVSQSPSNKVTEKGKDVELRCDPISGHTALYWYRQSLGQGLEFLIYFQGNSAPDKSGLPSDRFSAERTGGSVSTLTIQRTQQEDSAVYLCASSLQGGDHGYTFGSGTRLTVV.

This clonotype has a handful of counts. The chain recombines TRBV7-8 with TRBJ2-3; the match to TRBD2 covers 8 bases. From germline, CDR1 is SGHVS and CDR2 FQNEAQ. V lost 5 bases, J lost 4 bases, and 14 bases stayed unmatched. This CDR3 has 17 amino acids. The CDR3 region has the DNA TGTGCCAGCAGCCGTCCCCCCGGGGGGGGATTGTCAGATACGCAGTATTTT. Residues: CASSRPPGGGLSDTQYF.

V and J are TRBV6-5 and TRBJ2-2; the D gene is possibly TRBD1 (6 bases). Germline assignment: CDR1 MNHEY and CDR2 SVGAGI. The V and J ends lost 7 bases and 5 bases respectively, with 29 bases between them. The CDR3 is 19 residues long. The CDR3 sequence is CASTLFTASTGTGTGELFF. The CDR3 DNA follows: TGTGCCAGCACCCTCTTTACGGCGTCAACAGGGACGGGGACCGGGGAGCTGTTTTTT.

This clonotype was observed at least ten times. The CDR3 spells CASTLSDSYGYTF. The CDR3 DNA reads TGTGCCAGCACTCTTAGCGATTCTTATGGCTACACCTTC. The chain combines TRBV12-3 or TRBV12-4 with TRBJ1-2; no clear D gene. The CDR3 is 13 amino acids. V lost 7 bases, J lost 5 bases, and 14 bases lay in between.

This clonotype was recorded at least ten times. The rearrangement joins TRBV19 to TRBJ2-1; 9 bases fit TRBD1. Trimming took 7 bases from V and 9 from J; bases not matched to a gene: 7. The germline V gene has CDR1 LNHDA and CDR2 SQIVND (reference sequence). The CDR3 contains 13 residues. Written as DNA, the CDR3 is TGTGCCAGTAAGGATGACAGGGGGGGTGAGCAGTTCTTC. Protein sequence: CASKDDRGGEQFF.

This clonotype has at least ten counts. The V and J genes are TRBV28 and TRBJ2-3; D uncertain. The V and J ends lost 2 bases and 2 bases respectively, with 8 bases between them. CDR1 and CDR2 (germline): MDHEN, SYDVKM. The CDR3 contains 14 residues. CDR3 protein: CASSLGVVTDTQYF. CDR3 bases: TGTGCCAGCAGTTTAGGGGTGGTCACAGATACGCAGTATTTT. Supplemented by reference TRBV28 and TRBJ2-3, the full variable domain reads DVKVTQSSRYLVKRTGEKVFLECVQDMDHENMFWYRQDPGLGLRLIYFSYDVKMKEKGDIPEGYSVSREKKERFSLILESASTNQTSMYLCASSLGVVTDTQYFGPGTRLTVL.

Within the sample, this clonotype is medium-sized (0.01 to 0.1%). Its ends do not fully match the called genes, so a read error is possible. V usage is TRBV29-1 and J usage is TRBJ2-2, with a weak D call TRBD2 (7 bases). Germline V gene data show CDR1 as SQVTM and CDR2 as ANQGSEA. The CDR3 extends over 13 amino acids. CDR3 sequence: CSVEEGGTGELFF. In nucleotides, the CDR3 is TGCAGCGTCGAAGAGGGGGGGACCGGGGAGCTGTTTTTT.

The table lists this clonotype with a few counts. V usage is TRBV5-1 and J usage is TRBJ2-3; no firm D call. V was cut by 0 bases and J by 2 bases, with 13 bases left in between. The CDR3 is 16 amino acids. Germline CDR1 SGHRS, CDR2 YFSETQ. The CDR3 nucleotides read TGCGCCAGCAGCTTGGATGGGAACAGACACACAGATACGCAGTATTTT. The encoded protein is CASSLDGNRHTDTQYF.

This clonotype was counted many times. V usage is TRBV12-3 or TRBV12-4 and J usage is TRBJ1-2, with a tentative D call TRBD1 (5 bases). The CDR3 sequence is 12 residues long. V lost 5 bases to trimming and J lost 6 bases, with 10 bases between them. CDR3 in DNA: TGTGCCAGCAGTCCAGGGAAAGATGGCTACACCTTC. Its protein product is CASSPGKDGYTF.

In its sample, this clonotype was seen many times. As DNA, the CDR3 is TGTGCCAGCAGTTCATCTACAGGGTACTATGGCTACACCTTC. Its translation is CASSSSTGYYGYTF. This chain connects TRBV27 to TRBJ1-2; perhaps TRBD1 as D (6 bases). The CDR3 has 14 residues. CDR1 is MNHEY and CDR2 is SMNVEV in the germline V gene (reference sequence). V lost 4 bases and J lost 3, with 12 bases in between.

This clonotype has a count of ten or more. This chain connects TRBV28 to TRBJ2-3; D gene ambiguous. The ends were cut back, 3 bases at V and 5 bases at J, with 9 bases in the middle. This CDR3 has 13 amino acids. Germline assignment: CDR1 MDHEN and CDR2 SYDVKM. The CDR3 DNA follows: TGTGCCAGCAGTTTTAGCCCGGGAGATACGCAGTATTTT. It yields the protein CASSFSPGDTQYF.